This TCR beta chain was observed in a study of beta chain features in type 1 diabetes. General observations from the study: Type 1 diabetes patients showed a moderate but significant shortening of TCRB CDR3s in all four CD4+ subsets. In comparison with healthy donors, patients had naive, central memory and Treg TCRB repertoires that appeared more similar. The cDNA sequencing approach could over-represent high-TCR-expressing cells.

The entirety of the isolated RNA underwent reverse transcription, so expressed TCRB transcripts were sequenced. Data came from immunoSEQ multiplex PCR; TCRdb stores just in-frame clones and leaves some out. The sample yields over 300,000 clones, about a tenth seen once. This clone was counted only a few times. Its antigen is not identified. Germline CDR1 reads SGHTA; CDR2 reads FQGNSA. CDR3 length: 15 amino acids. Germline trimming cut 6 bases from V and 0 bases from J; bases unmatched to any gene: 3. Stem cell-like memory, regulatory, central memory and naive CD4+ cells were sorted via CD45RO/CCR7/CD25/CD127/CD95/CD27.

Sequenced material: central memory CD4+ T cells from blood. The chain has TRBV7-2 and TRBJ2-5; 11 nucleotides match TRBD2. The sequence came from a man in his thirties or forties with type 1 diabetes. The CDR3 loop reads CASRPSGGYQETQYF. CDR3 nucleotide sequence: TGTGCCAGCAGGCCTAGCGGGGGGTACCAAGAGACCCAGTACTTC.